These 26 T cell receptor beta chains share one sample of origin, sequenced in a study of CXCR3-negative and CXCR3-positive naive CD8 T cells. Their recognized antigens are unknown. TRB cDNA libraries were made by UMI-labeled 5' RACE. TCRdb reprocessed the 5' RACE reads; each CDR3 protein has one entry and no DNA is given. Found here are about 53,000 distinct CDR3 sequences; the top ten clones hold about 0.61%. Broader study findings: Naive cells that were CXCR3-positive had more hydrophobic TRB CDR3s (compared with CXCR3-negative naive cells).

Sequencing used naive CXCR3+ CD8+ T cells from blood. Subset here: CD45RO-CCR7+CD27+CD95- naive CD8+ T cells expressing CXCR3 (TNR3+). Receptor source: a human donor in good health. Some clones in this sample may be carry-over from other donors' samples.

V is TRBV7-3 and J is TRBJ2-1; no DNA is available, so the TRBD1 call from TCRdb remains unchecked. The CDR3 consists of 13 residues. Germline V gene lookup returns CDR1 SGHTA and CDR2 FQGTGA. The CDR3 loop reads CASSFPGGNEQFF. The full variable domain, with the rest looked up from reference TRBV7-3 and TRBJ2-1, is GAGVSQTPSNKVTEKGKYVELRCDPISGHTALYWYRQSLGQGPEFLIYFQGTGAADDSGLPNDRFFAVRPEGSVSTLKIQRTERGDSAVYLCASSFPGGNEQFFGPGTRLTVL.

The chain employs TRBV7-8 and TRBJ2-5; TCRdb indicates TRBD1, and absent DNA this call remains unverified. Germline V CDR1 and CDR2: SGHVS, FQNEAQ. The CDR3 is 16 residues long. This CDR3 reads CASSSTPGGAGETQYF.

The rearrangement links TRBV20-1 to TRBJ1-5. The CDR3 is 14 residues long. CDR1 DFQATT and CDR2 SNEGSKA come from the germline V gene (reference sequence). CDR3 residues: CSARDEIHKGPQHF.

The chain links TRBV7-9 to TRBJ2-5; TCRdb's D gene call, TRBD2, goes unchecked for lack of DNA. CDR3 length: 15 amino acids. CDR1 and CDR2 from the germline V gene are SEHNR and FQNEAQ (reference sequence). Here the CDR3 reads CASSLAIGQEETQYF.

This chain uses TRBV5-1 with TRBJ2-3; no DNA is available, so the TRBD2 call from TCRdb remains unchecked. CDR3 length: 15 amino acids. Germline V gene lookup returns CDR1 SGHRS and CDR2 YFSETQ. The CDR3 spells CASSLISGYGDTQYF.

This chain joins TRBV12-3 or TRBV12-4 and TRBJ2-7; no DNA is available, so the TRBD1 call from TCRdb remains unchecked. The CDR3 is 16 amino acids. CDR3 sequence: CASSLDPGQLSYEQYF.

This chain connects TRBV3-1 to TRBJ2-3. The V gene's germline CDR1 is LGHDT and CDR2 YNNKEL (reference sequence). CDR3 length equals 13 residues. CDR3: CASSQVPGDTQYF.

The chain joins TRBV28 to TRBJ2-7; TCRdb picks TRBD1, but there is no DNA to check that call. This CDR3 has 15 amino acids. Germline V gene lookup returns CDR1 MDHEN and CDR2 SYDVKM. This chain's CDR3 is CASSLISGAAYEQYF.

The rearrangement uses TRBV4-1 and TRBJ2-3. Germline-derived CDR1 and CDR2 are MGHRA and YSYEKL. CDR3 size: 13 residues. The CDR3 is CASSQVVTDTQYF.

The V call is TRBV29-1, the J call TRBJ2-7. The germline V gene encodes CDR1 SQVTM and CDR2 ANQGSEA. The CDR3 consists of 15 residues. CDR3 sequence: CSVEEDNHHSYEQYF.

The chain links TRBV5-5 to TRBJ1-1; the TCRdb D gene call, TRBD1, has no DNA to confirm it. Per the germline V gene, CDR1 is SGHKS and CDR2 is YYEKEE (reference sequence). The CDR3 runs to 13 residues. CDR3 in amino acids: CASSLDRGVEAFF.

V gene TRBV11-2 combines with J gene TRBJ2-7; the TCRdb D gene call, TRBD2, has no DNA to confirm it. The CDR3 contains 15 residues. Germline V gene sequence: CDR1 SGHAT, CDR2 FQNNGV. CDR3 protein: CASSLEGTPRYEQYF.

The chain recombines TRBV5-1 with TRBJ1-5; the TCRdb D gene call, TRBD1, has no DNA to confirm it. Germline CDR1 SGHRS, CDR2 YFSETQ. This CDR3 is 15 amino acids long. The CDR3 loop is CASSPDARGDQPQHF. Full variable domain (remainder filled in from reference TRBV5-1 and TRBJ1-5): KAGVTQTPRYLIKTRGQQVTLSCSPISGHRSVSWYQQTPGQGLQFLFEYFSETQRNKGNFPGRFSGRQFSNSRSEMNVSTLELGDSALYLCASSPDARGDQPQHFGDGTRLSIL.

The J gene is TRBJ2-1, the V gene TRBV27; TCRdb gives TRBD1 as the D gene, but with no DNA this cannot be confirmed. The CDR3 spans 16 residues. The germline V gene has CDR1 MNHEY and CDR2 SMNVEV (reference sequence). The CDR3 is CASSGITGPVYNEQFF.

According to its frequency, this clonotype is medium-sized. The chain is built from TRBV23-1 and TRBJ2-7; TCRdb's D call, TRBD1, is unchecked because there is no DNA. TRBV23-1 qualifies as an ORF whose function is uncertain. This CDR3 has 19 residues. CDR3 loop: CASSQNLAGGTTGLYEQYF.

This chain connects TRBV25-1 to TRBJ1-1. Per germline, CDR1 MGHDK and CDR2 SYGVNS. The CDR3 extends over 13 amino acids. This chain's CDR3 is CASSEALFSGAFF. Full variable domain (rest looked up from reference TRBV25-1 and TRBJ1-1): EADIYQTPRYLVIGTGKKITLECSQTMGHDKMYWYQQDPGMELHLIHYSYGVNSTEKGDLSSESTVSRIRTEHFPLTLESARPSHTSQYLCASSEALFSGAFFGQGTRLTVV.

This chain joins TRBV7-6 and TRBJ2-7; TCRdb picks TRBD1, but there is no DNA to check that call. Germline V gene lookup returns CDR1 SGHVS and CDR2 FNYEAQ. This CDR3 is 16 amino acids long. CDR3 amino acids: CASSLEPPGGIYEQYF.

The V and J genes are TRBV21-1 and TRBJ2-5; TCRdb designates TRBD1, a call that cannot be tested without DNA. TRBV21-1 is annotated as a pseudogene. CDR3 length: 15 residues. The CDR3 here is CASSPIQGWRETQYF.

V and J are TRBV20-1 and TRBJ1-1. The CDR3 is 14 residues long. CDR1 is DFQATT, CDR2 SNEGSKA, per germline (reference sequence). The CDR3 region is CSASGQRTNTEAFF.

The gene calls are TRBV18 and TRBJ1-2; TCRdb outputs TRBD1, but without DNA this stays unchecked. Germline V CDR1 and CDR2: KGHSH, LQKENI. The CDR3 runs 15 residues. The CDR3 here is CASSPSAGEEDGYTF.

The rearrangement joins TRBV27 to TRBJ2-7; TCRdb proposes TRBD1, but this gene call is untestable without DNA. The length of the CDR3 is 12 residues. The germline V gene encodes CDR1 MNHEY and CDR2 SMNVEV (reference sequence). The CDR3 reads CASSFSGGEQYF.

The rearrangement links TRBV6-5 to TRBJ1-1. The CDR3 length is 12 residues. The germline V gene encodes CDR1 MNHEY and CDR2 SVGAGI. CDR3 sequence: CAISREGTEASF.

This rearrangement joins TRBV4-1 to TRBJ2-3; TCRdb designates TRBD1, a call that cannot be tested without DNA. Germline CDR1 MGHRA, CDR2 YSYEKL. The CDR3 contains 13 residues. The CDR3 here is CASSQGRGDTQYF.

The chain links TRBV6-5 to TRBJ2-1; TCRdb indicates TRBD2, and absent DNA this call remains unverified. The CDR3 sequence is 14 residues long. Germline CDR1 is MNHEY and CDR2 is SVGAGI. CDR3 region: CASSPGGISNEQFF.

V is TRBV5-1 and J is TRBJ2-1. CDR3 length equals 15 residues. In germline, CDR1 is SGHRS, CDR2 YFSETQ. CDR3 residues: CASSQNGYSYNEQFF.

The V gene is TRBV20-1, the J gene TRBJ2-1; TCRdb selects TRBD2, and the lack of DNA leaves this call unchecked. The CDR3 length is 16 residues. Germline V CDR1 and CDR2: DFQATT, SNEGSKA (reference sequence). The CDR3 loop reads CSARALAAGVVDEQFF.